A single sample gave rise to the 26 T cell receptor beta chains below, sequenced in a study of T cell repertoires in cytomegalovirus infection. TCRdb passed the reads through MiXCR, listing each CDR3 protein once. The table includes fewer than 1,000,000 distinct CDR3 sequences, around 30% detected once. Antigen specificity for these receptors is unknown. Sequencing used cultured CD8+ T cells from PBMCs, obtained from culture after CMV antigen stimulation. These receptors all come from a human donor in good health (CMV status not recorded). Some clones in this sample may be carry-over from other donors' samples.

This clonotype was picked up many times. V and J are TRBV5-4 and TRBJ1-2, with D possibly matching TRBD1 (6 bases). The CDR3 contains 14 residues. Germline V gene lookup returns CDR1 SGHNT and CDR2 YYREEE (reference sequence). Trimming left V 1 base short and J 3 bases short, with 10 bases between. The CDR3 loop is CASSLPGADYGYTF. CDR3 DNA sequence: TGTGCCAGCAGCTTGCCGGGGGCTGACTATGGCTACACCTTC.

The table lists this clonotype with a few counts. The chain uses TRBV4-1 and TRBJ1-6; a possible D gene is TRBD1 (5 bases). The length of the CDR3 is 15 residues. Germline-derived CDR1 and CDR2 are MGHRA and YSYEKL. V was pared by 0 bases and J by 7 bases, with 10 bases between. The chain's CDR3 is CASSQDIGGNSPLHF. In DNA, the CDR3 is TGCGCCAGCAGCCAAGATATCGGGGGGAATTCACCCCTCCACTTT.

This clonotype was found a few times. The V call is TRBV7-9, the J call TRBJ2-3; 7 bases are a match to TRBD1. The germline V gene has CDR1 SEHNR and CDR2 FQNEAQ (reference sequence). The CDR3 loop spans 14 amino acids. The V segment lost 8 bases and the J segment 4 bases; nucleotides outside the gene matches: 9. CDR3 DNA: TGTGCCAGCCCAGGGGGTGGGGTACCAGATACGCAGTATTTT. Its translation is CASPGGGVPDTQYF.

J is TRBJ2-7 and V is TRBV4-1; D may match TRBD1 or TRBD2 (5 bases each). The ends were cut back, 5 bases at V and 6 bases at J, with 14 bases in the middle. Looked up from germline, CDR1 is MGHRA and CDR2 is YSYEKL. This CDR3 is built from 13 residues. The CDR3 sequence is CASSYGDLREQYF. The CDR3 region has the DNA TGCGCCAGCAGCTACGGGGACCTGCGCGAGCAGTACTTC.

There are a few counts of this clonotype. This chain joins TRBV7-6 and TRBJ2-5, with 7 bases identical to TRBD1. Germline V gene data show CDR1 as SGHVS and CDR2 as FNYEAQ. With 5 bases clipped from V and 5 bases from J, the junction kept 5 bases outside the gene matches. CDR3 length: 13 residues. Here the CDR3 reads CASSRDSSETQYF. CDR3 in DNA: TGTGCCAGCAGCCGGGACAGTTCTGAGACCCAGTACTTC.

The rearrangement joins TRBV4-1 to TRBJ1-1; D perhaps matches TRBD1 (6 bases). The length of the CDR3 is 12 residues. Between the trimmed V and J ends, which lost 3 bases and 8 bases, there was a span of 10 bases. Looked up from germline, CDR1 is MGHRA and CDR2 is YSYEKL. CDR3 residues: CASSHPGVEAFF. Here the CDR3 DNA reads TGCGCCAGCAGCCACCCAGGGGTCGAAGCTTTCTTT.

The CDR3: CASSLRTGYEQYV. DNA of the CDR3: TGTGCCAGCAGTCTCCGGACAGGCTACGAGCAGTACGTC. V is TRBV6-1 and J is TRBJ2-7; 7 nucleotides match TRBD1. CDR1 and CDR2 (germline): MNHNS, SASEGT. V gave up 5 bases and J gave up 3 bases; unmatched junction bases: 4. This CDR3 comprises 13 residues.

This clonotype was picked up a small number of times. This chain's CDR3 is CASSQEPSDLFSRETQYF. In DNA, the CDR3 is TGTGCCAGCAGCCAAGAGCCCTCCGACCTTTTTTCGCGGGAGACCCAGTACTTC. The V and J genes are TRBV4-2 and TRBJ2-5; D gene unclear. The germline V gene encodes CDR1 LGHNA and CDR2 YNFKEQ. Trimming cost V 0 bases and J 5 bases, with 22 bases left between them. CDR3 length equals 18 residues.

V usage is TRBV10-3 and J usage is TRBJ2-7, with 7 bases that match TRBD1. Germline loops: CDR1 ENHRY, CDR2 SYGVKD. V was pared by 8 bases and J by 7 bases, with 5 bases of the junction left unmatched. The CDR3 consists of 11 residues. The CDR3 reads CAIRTGREQYV. Written as DNA, the CDR3 is TGTGCCATCCGGACAGGTAGGGAGCAGTACGTC.

This clonotype was recorded a few times. The chain is built from TRBV7-8 and TRBJ2-1; D is unclear. This CDR3 has 16 residues. Trimming removed 5 bases at V and 0 bases at J, with 14 bases between. CDR1 and CDR2 (germline): SGHVS, FQNEAQ. CDR3 loop: CASSKTLSTSYNEQFF. CDR3 in DNA: TGTGCCAGCAGCAAGACCCTGTCCACCTCCTACAATGAGCAGTTCTTC.

This clonotype showed up many times. The V call is TRBV14, the J call TRBJ2-1; 8 bases fit TRBD1. The germline gives CDR1 SGHDN, CDR2 FVKESK. There are 17 residues in the CDR3. The trim removed 1 base at V and 6 bases at J, leaving 11 bases unmatched. CDR3 DNA sequence: TGTGCCAGCAGCCAAGGTGAACAGGGGGTACCGCGCAATGAGCAGTTCTTC. It specifies CASSQGEQGVPRNEQFF. Together with reference TRBV14 and TRBJ2-1, the CDR3 gives the full variable domain: EAGVTQFPSHSVIEKGQTVTLRCDPISGHDNLYWYRRVMGKEIKFLLHFVKESKQDESGMPNNRFLAERTGGTYSTLKVQPAELEDSGVYFCASSQGEQGVPRNEQFFGPGTRLTVL.

The V call is TRBV6-5, the J call TRBJ2-1, with D hard to call. Germline-derived CDR1 and CDR2 are MNHEY and SVGAGI. The CDR3 contains 15 residues. V lost 0 bases to trimming and J lost 10 bases, with 16 bases between them. CDR3 sequence reads: CASSYSTVPLHEQFF. CDR3 nucleotide sequence: TGTGCCAGCAGTTACTCGACTGTTCCACTTCACGAGCAGTTCTTC.

CDR3 residues: CASSHVGQGNTEAFF. The CDR3 coding sequence is TGCGCCAGCAGCCATGTAGGTCAGGGGAACACTGAAGCTTTCTTT. The genes are TRBV4-1 and TRBJ1-1, with a tentative D call TRBD1 (5 bases). Germline CDR1 MGHRA, CDR2 YSYEKL. With 3 bases removed from V and 1 base from J, the gap between germline ends came to 12 bases. The CDR3 totals 15 residues.

The chain links TRBV7-6 to TRBJ1-4; the D is unclear. CDR3 length: 13 amino acids. Trimming shortened V by 0 bases and J by 8 bases, and 7 bases separated the two germline ends. CDR1 is SGHVS, CDR2 FNYEAQ, per germline. The chain's CDR3 is CASSLAEWEKLFF. The CDR3 coding sequence is TGTGCCAGCAGCTTAGCGGAGTGGGAAAAACTGTTTTTT.

This clonotype occurred once. This chain joins TRBV15 and TRBJ1-5, with no clear D. This CDR3 region has 17 residues. The germline V gene encodes CDR1 LNHNV and CDR2 YYDKDF (reference sequence). The germline V and J ends were trimmed by 5 bases and 0 bases, with 17 bases remaining between them. The CDR3 DNA is TGTGCCACCAGCCCCAGGCGGGCTGCCGATAGCAATCAGCCCCAGCATTTT. This sequence encodes CATSPRRAADSNQPQHF.

This chain uses TRBV6-2 or TRBV6-3 with TRBJ1-5; 7 bases fit TRBD1. The V gene end was trimmed by 6 bases and the J gene end by 4 bases; junction bases not matched to a gene: 6. This CDR3 comprises 14 residues. Per germline, CDR1 MNHEY and CDR2 SVGEGT. DNA for the CDR3: TGTGCCAGCAGAGAAGGGGGCTTAAATCAGCCCCAGCATTTT. Protein product: CASREGGLNQPQHF.

This clonotype was observed a handful of times. The V gene is TRBV7-6, the J gene TRBJ1-1; D is perhaps TRBD1 (6 bases). Germline CDR1 is SGHVS and CDR2 is FNYEAQ. Trimming cost V 5 bases and J 0 bases, with 16 bases left between them. The CDR3 covers 16 residues. The CDR3 nucleotides are TGTGCCAGCAGCATACAGGGTAGAAGCATGAACACTGAAGCTTTCTTT. Encoded protein: CASSIQGRSMNTEAFF.

This clonotype was counted only a few times. The chain links TRBV12-3 or TRBV12-4 to TRBJ2-3, with TRBD2 identical over 13 bases. The J segment lost 3 bases and the V segment lost 3 bases, leaving 6 bases of the junction unmatched. The CDR3 length is 17 residues. CDR3 coding DNA: TGTGCCAGCAGTTTCCGACTAGCGGGGGGCCCGACAGATACGCAGTATTTT. This gives the protein CASSFRLAGGPTDTQYF.

The chain links TRBV12-3 or TRBV12-4 to TRBJ1-1, with a tentative D call TRBD1 (6 bases). The V and J ends lost 5 bases and 4 bases respectively, with 14 bases between them. The length of the CDR3 is 14 residues. CDR3 DNA: TGTGCCAGCAGTCACGGGACATCCGGCACTGAAGCTTTCTTT. Protein sequence: CASSHGTSGTEAFF.

There are a few counts of this clonotype. The J gene is TRBJ1-2, the V gene TRBV7-6; tentatively, D is TRBD1 (6 bases). The CDR3 loop spans 14 amino acids. From germline, CDR1 is SGHVS and CDR2 FNYEAQ. V was shortened by 1 base and J by 8 bases, with 14 bases between the two germline ends. Here the CDR3 DNA reads TGTGCCAGCAGCTTAGAATGGGACAAGTGGGGCTACACCTTC. It encodes CASSLEWDKWGYTF.

The rearrangement uses TRBV27 and TRBJ2-2, with 11 positions matching TRBD1. The CDR3 sequence is 14 residues long. J lost 7 bases, V lost 5 bases, and 3 bases had no gene match. Germline assignment: CDR1 MNHEY and CDR2 SMNVEV (reference sequence). The CDR3 region is CASSGQGAYGELFF. In DNA, the CDR3 is TGTGCCAGCAGTGGACAGGGGGCGTACGGGGAGCTGTTTTTT.

The rearrangement uses TRBV19 and TRBJ2-1; 8 bases agree with TRBD1. Per germline, CDR1 LNHDA and CDR2 SQIVND (reference sequence). The CDR3 has 14 amino acids. The junction had 5 bases not matched to a gene; V was cut back by 4 bases and J by 6 bases. CDR3 nucleotide sequence: TGTGCCAGTAGTAGGAGTACAGGGGGCAATGAGCAGTTCTTC. Translating it yields CASSRSTGGNEQFF.

The chain links TRBV7-2 to TRBJ2-3; 10 bases are a match to TRBD2. V was pared by 2 bases and J by 8 bases, with 16 bases of the junction left unmatched. The CDR3 length is 18 residues. The germline CDR1 and CDR2 sequences are SGHTA and FQGNSA. The CDR3 nucleotides read TGTGCCAGCAGCTTACCCCTAGCGGGGGCCCCGCTAGGGGGTACGCAGTATTTT. Its translation is CASSLPLAGAPLGGTQYF. Together with reference TRBV7-2 and TRBJ2-3, the CDR3 gives the full variable domain: GAGVSQSPSNKVTEKGKDVELRCDPISGHTALYWYRQSLGQGLEFLIYFQGNSAPDKSGLPSDRFSAERTGGSVSTLTIQRTQQEDSAVYLCASSLPLAGAPLGGTQYFGPGTRLTVL.

The gene calls are TRBV9 and TRBJ2-3, with D unclear. V lost 0 bases and J 3 bases, leaving 11 bases between the germline ends. CDR1 SGDLS and CDR2 YYNGEE come from the germline V gene. The CDR3 covers 15 residues. The chain's CDR3 is CASSVAGPPTDTQYF. The DNA of the CDR3 is TGTGCCAGCAGCGTAGCCGGCCCACCGACAGATACGCAGTATTTT.

A few counts support this clonotype. The rearrangement uses TRBV7-6 and TRBJ2-7; tentative D call: TRBD1 (5 bases). The V and J ends lost 5 bases and 2 bases respectively, with 13 bases between them. The CDR3 consists of 14 residues. Per germline, CDR1 SGHVS and CDR2 FNYEAQ. The CDR3 here is CASSQGFNPYEQYF. CDR3 coding DNA: TGTGCCAGCAGCCAGGGATTCAACCCCTACGAGCAGTACTTC.

The chain has TRBV2 and TRBJ2-5; the match to TRBD2 covers 7 bases. CDR1 and CDR2 from the germline V gene are SNHLY and FYNNEI. J was trimmed by 4 bases and V by 6 bases; bases with no gene match: 20. CDR3 length equals 18 residues. The CDR3 protein is CASRARSPAGIGGETQYF. CDR3 DNA: TGTGCCAGCAGGGCTAGATCCCCAGCGGGGATTGGTGGAGAGACCCAGTACTTC.